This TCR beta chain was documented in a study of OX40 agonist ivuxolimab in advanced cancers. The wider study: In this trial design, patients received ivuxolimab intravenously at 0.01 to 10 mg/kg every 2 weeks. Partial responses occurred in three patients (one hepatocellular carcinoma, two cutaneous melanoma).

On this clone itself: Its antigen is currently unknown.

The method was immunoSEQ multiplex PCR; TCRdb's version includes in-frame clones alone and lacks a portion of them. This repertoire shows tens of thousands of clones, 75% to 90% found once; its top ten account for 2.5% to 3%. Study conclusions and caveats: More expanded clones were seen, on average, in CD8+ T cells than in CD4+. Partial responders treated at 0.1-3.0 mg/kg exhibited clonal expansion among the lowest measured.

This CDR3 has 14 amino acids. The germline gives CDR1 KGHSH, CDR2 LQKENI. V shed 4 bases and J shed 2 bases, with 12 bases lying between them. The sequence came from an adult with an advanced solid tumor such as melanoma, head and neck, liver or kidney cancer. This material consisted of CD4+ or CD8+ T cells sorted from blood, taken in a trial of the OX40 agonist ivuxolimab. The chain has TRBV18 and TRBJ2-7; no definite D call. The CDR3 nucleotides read TGTGCCAGCTCACTCGCCTCCTCCCCCTACGAGCAGTACGTC. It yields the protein CASSLASSPYEQYV.